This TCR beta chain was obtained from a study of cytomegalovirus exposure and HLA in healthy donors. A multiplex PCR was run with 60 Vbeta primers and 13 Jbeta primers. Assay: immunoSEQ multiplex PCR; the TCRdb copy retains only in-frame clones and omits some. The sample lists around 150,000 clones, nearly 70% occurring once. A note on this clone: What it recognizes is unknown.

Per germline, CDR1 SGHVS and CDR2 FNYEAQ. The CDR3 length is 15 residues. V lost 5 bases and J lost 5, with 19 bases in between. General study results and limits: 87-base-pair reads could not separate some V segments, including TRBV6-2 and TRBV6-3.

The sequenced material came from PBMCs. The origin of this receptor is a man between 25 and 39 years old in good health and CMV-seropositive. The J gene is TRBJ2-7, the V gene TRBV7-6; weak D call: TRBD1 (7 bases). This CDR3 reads CASSPGGTVVDEQYF. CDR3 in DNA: TGTGCCAGCAGCCCAGGAGGGACAGTAGTCGACGAGCAGTACTTC.